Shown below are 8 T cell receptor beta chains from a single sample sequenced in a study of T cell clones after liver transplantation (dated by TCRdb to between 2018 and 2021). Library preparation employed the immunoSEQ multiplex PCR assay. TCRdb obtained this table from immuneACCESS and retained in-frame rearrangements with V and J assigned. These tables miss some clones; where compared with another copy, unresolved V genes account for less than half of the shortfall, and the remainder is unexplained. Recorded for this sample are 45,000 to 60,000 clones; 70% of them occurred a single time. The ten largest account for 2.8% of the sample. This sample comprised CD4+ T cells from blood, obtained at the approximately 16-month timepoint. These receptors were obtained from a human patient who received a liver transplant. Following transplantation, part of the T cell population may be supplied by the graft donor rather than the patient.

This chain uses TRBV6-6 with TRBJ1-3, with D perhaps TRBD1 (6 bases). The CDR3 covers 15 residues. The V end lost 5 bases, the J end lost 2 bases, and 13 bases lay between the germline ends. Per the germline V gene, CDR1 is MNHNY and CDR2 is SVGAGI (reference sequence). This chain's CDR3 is CASSLQGGAGNTIYF. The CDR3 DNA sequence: TGTGCCAGCAGTCTACAAGGGGGGGCTGGAAACACCATATATTTT.

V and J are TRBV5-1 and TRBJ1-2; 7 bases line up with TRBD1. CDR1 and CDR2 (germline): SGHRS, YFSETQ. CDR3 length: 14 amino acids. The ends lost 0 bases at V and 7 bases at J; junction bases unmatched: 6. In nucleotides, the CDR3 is TGCGCCAGCAGCTTGGGACAGGGCAATCTTGGCTACACCTTC. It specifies CASSLGQGNLGYTF.

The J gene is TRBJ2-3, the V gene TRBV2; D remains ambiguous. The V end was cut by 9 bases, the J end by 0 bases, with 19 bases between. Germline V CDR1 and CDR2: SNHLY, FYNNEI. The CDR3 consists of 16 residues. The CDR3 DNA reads TGTGCCAGTCAACCGACCATGACTTCTAGCACAGATACGCAGTATTTT. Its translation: CASQPTMTSSTDTQYF.

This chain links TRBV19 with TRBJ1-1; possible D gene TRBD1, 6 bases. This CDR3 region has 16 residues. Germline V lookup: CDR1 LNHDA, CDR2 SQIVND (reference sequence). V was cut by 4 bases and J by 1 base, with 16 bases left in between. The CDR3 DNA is TGTGCCAGTAGTACCTTACAATCGACAGGGAACACTGAAGCTTTCTTT. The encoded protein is CASSTLQSTGNTEAFF.

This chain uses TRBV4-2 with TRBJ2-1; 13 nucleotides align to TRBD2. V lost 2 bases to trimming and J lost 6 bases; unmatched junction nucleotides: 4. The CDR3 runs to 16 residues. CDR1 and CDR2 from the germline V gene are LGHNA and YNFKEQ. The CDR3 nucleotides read TGTGCCAGCAGCCAACTACTAGCGGGGGGGCCCAATGAGCAGTTCTTC. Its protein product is CASSQLLAGGPNEQFF.

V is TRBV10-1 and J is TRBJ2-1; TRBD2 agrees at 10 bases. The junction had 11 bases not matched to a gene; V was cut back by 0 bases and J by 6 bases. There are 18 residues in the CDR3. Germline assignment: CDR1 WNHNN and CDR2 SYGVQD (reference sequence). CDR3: CASSESTSGLGRANEQFF. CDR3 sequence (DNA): TGCGCCAGCAGTGAGTCGACTAGCGGGCTAGGACGGGCCAATGAGCAGTTCTTC.

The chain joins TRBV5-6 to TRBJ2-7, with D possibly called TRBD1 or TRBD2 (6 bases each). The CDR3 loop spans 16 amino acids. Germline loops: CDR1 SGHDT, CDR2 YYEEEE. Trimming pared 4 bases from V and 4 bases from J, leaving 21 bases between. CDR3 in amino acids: CASSPQGSGVNYEQYV. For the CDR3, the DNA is TGTGCCAGCAGCCCACAGGGTAGCGGAGTCAATTACGAGCAGTACGTC.

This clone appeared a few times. The CDR3 DNA sequence: TGTGCCAGCAGCCAAGGGGACATTCAGTACTTC. Translating gives CASSQGDIQYF. The chain couples TRBV5-6 to TRBJ2-4; maybe TRBD1 (5 bases). This CDR3 contains 11 residues. Germline V gene sequence: CDR1 SGHDT, CDR2 YYEEEE. The germline V and J ends were trimmed by 4 bases and 8 bases, with 7 bases remaining between them.